The 30 T cell receptor beta chains listed next were all sequenced from one sample in a study of T-cell memory formation after mild COVID-19. TCRdb called the 5' RACE reads again in MiXCR, with one record for every CDR3 protein. The sample holds 120,000 to 150,000 distinct CDR3 sequences, over 6% seen once. The source material was PBMCs or a T cell subset sorted from them (not recorded which). These receptors all come from an adult woman who had mild COVID-19 (a few samples of this study predate the infection). Cell type and time point are not known.

This clonotype was counted ten times or more. The J gene is TRBJ2-2, the V gene TRBV25-1; D might be TRBD2 (7 bases). The germline V gene has CDR1 MGHDK and CDR2 SYGVNS. Deletions cut 6 bases from V and 6 bases from J, with 14 bases between. CDR3 length equals 14 residues. This CDR3 is CASSEQGRAGELFF. The CDR3, as DNA: TGTGCCAGCAGCGAGCAGGGGAGGGCCGGGGAGCTGTTTTTT. The full variable domain, with the rest looked up from reference TRBV25-1 and TRBJ2-2, is EADIYQTPRYLVIGTGKKITLECSQTMGHDKMYWYQQDPGMELHLIHYSYGVNSTEKGDLSSESTVSRIRTEHFPLTLESARPSHTSQYLCASSEQGRAGELFFGEGSRLTVL.

The V gene is TRBV9, the J gene TRBJ2-2, with 7 bases aligning to TRBD2. V dropped 0 bases and J dropped 0; count of bases not matched to a gene: 2. Per germline, CDR1 SGDLS and CDR2 YYNGEE. The CDR3 is 16 residues long. CDR3 DNA sequence: TGTGCCAGCAGCGTAGAGGCGGGGGCGAACACCGGGGAGCTGTTTTTT. Amino acids: CASSVEAGANTGELFF.

In this sample, this clonotype turned up a few times. V usage is TRBV12-3 or TRBV12-4 and J usage is TRBJ1-5; D remains unclear. This CDR3 has 21 amino acids. The V and J ends lost 3 bases and 2 bases respectively, with 29 bases between them. The CDR3 region has the DNA TGTGCCAGCAGTTTCTACCAATGGTCCGAAAAAAGCAACACCCGCAATCAGCCCCAGCATTTT. Translating gives CASSFYQWSEKSNTRNQPQHF.

At least ten counts were recorded for this clonotype. J is TRBJ1-5 and V is TRBV12-3 or TRBV12-4; D is uncertain. The ends were cut back, 6 bases at V and 3 bases at J, with 18 bases in the middle. The CDR3 loop spans 16 amino acids. The CDR3 bases are TGTGCCAGCAGATCGGACTGGGGAGTCTCCAATCAGCCCCAGCATTTT. It yields the protein CASRSDWGVSNQPQHF.

The chain joins TRBV25-1 to TRBJ2-6; D possibly matches TRBD1 or TRBD2 (5 bases each). Germline lookup yields CDR1 MGHDK and CDR2 SYGVNS. V was shortened by 7 bases and J by 0 bases, with 16 bases between the two germline ends. The length of the CDR3 is 17 residues. This CDR3 is CASKGRDPFSGANVLTF. The DNA for the CDR3 is TGTGCCAGCAAGGGCAGGGACCCCTTCTCTGGGGCCAACGTCCTGACTTTC. Using reference TRBV25-1 and TRBJ2-6 for the parts outside the CDR3, the full variable domain is EADIYQTPRYLVIGTGKKITLECSQTMGHDKMYWYQQDPGMELHLIHYSYGVNSTEKGDLSSESTVSRIRTEHFPLTLESARPSHTSQYLCASKGRDPFSGANVLTFGAGSRLTVL.

This rearrangement joins TRBV24-1 to TRBJ2-6; perhaps D is TRBD1 or TRBD2 (5 bases each). Germline-derived CDR1 and CDR2 are KGHDR and SFDVKD. Trimming stripped 3 bases from V and 2 bases from J, with 7 bases between. The CDR3 sequence is 15 residues long. The CDR3 bases are TGTGCCACCAGTGATATGGGGGCTGGGGCCAACGTCCTGACTTTC. Residues: CATSDMGAGANVLTF.

On this clonotype: A single base separates this from a much larger clone, so it may be a read error. The chain uses TRBV7-2 and TRBJ2-3; D may be TRBD1 (5 bases). The CDR3 is 14 amino acids. Trimming cost V 6 bases and J 11 bases, with 21 bases left between them. Germline CDR1 and CDR2: SGHTA and FQGNSA. In DNA form, the CDR3 reads TGTGCCAGCAGGCCAAGGGCCGCCAGGGTAAAGCAGTATTTT. This codes for CASRPRAARVKQYF. The whole variable domain, filled in from reference TRBV7-2 and TRBJ2-3, reads GAGVSQSPSNKVTEKGKDVELRCDPISGHTALYWYRQSLGQGLEFLIYFQGNSAPDKSGLPSDRFSAERTGGSVSTLTIQRTQQEDSAVYLCASRPRAARVKQYFGPGTRLTVL.

This clonotype was seen many times. The V gene is TRBV7-2, the J gene TRBJ2-5; 15 positions agree with TRBD2. The CDR3 consists of 16 residues. The trim removed 3 bases at V and 2 bases at J, leaving 1 base unmatched. CDR1 and CDR2 from the germline V gene are SGHTA and FQGNSA. The CDR3 nucleotides are TGTGCCAGCAGCTTCGGACTAGCGGGGGGGCAAGAGACCCAGTACTTC. The encoded protein is CASSFGLAGGQETQYF.

The table lists this clonotype with many counts. This sequence joins TRBV11-1 and TRBJ2-1, with TRBD2 identical over 12 bases. This CDR3 region has 15 residues. J gave up 9 bases and V 5 bases, and 8 bases lay outside the gene matches. Germline CDR1 is SGHAT and CDR2 is FQDESV (reference sequence). The CDR3 reads CASSRRLAGVGEQFF. CDR3 sequence (DNA): TGTGCCAGCAGCCGTAGACTAGCGGGAGTAGGTGAGCAGTTCTTC. Supplemented by reference TRBV11-1 and TRBJ2-1, the full variable domain reads EAEVAQSPRYKITEKSQAVAFWCDPISGHATLYWYRQILGQGPELLVQFQDESVVDDSQLPKDRFSAERLKGVDSTLKIQPAELGDSAMYLCASSRRLAGVGEQFFGPGTRLTVL.

This clonotype was recorded at least ten times. The chain joins TRBV20-1 to TRBJ2-3; tentative D call: TRBD1 (7 bases). CDR1 is DFQATT, CDR2 SNEGSKA, per germline (reference sequence). CDR3 length: 15 amino acids. Trimming shortened V by 3 bases and J by 4 bases, and 17 bases separated the two germline ends. Written as DNA, the CDR3 is TGCAGTGCTAGGCGGGACAGCCGGTCTCCAGATACGCAGTATTTT. Protein: CSARRDSRSPDTQYF.

Ten or more counts support this clonotype. The genes are TRBV18 and TRBJ2-1; 7 bases align to TRBD2. Germline CDR1 and CDR2: KGHSH and LQKENI. The CDR3 runs 15 residues. Trimming removed 3 bases from V and 5 bases from J; junction bases left unmatched: 7. The CDR3 region is CASSPSGKKNNEQFF. The CDR3 DNA follows: TGTGCCAGCTCACCCAGCGGGAAGAAGAACAATGAGCAGTTCTTC.

The chain is built from TRBV2 and TRBJ2-5; D may be TRBD2 (6 bases). The CDR3 has 13 amino acids. CDR1 SNHLY and CDR2 FYNNEI come from the germline V gene. V gave up 3 bases and J gave up 7 bases, with 12 bases separating them. This chain's CDR3 is CASSEVPGATQYF. CDR3 nucleotide sequence: TGTGCCAGCAGTGAGGTCCCGGGAGCGACCCAGTACTTC.

This clonotype was counted at least ten times. The chain has TRBV20-1 and TRBJ1-1, with D perhaps TRBD1 (5 bases). The CDR3 has 15 residues. Trimming shortened V by 1 base and J by 2 bases, and 14 bases separated the two germline ends. Germline V gene lookup returns CDR1 DFQATT and CDR2 SNEGSKA (reference sequence). CDR3 sequence: CSARGGVAPNTEAFF. The DNA of the CDR3 is TGCAGTGCTAGAGGGGGGGTAGCCCCTAACACTGAAGCTTTCTTT.

The J gene is TRBJ2-3, the V gene TRBV6-1; 12 bases are a match to TRBD2. The trim removed 8 bases at V and 2 bases at J, leaving 5 bases unmatched. Germline loops: CDR1 MNHNS, CDR2 SASEGT. The CDR3 runs to 15 residues. CDR3 bases: TGTGCCAGCTGGGCTAGCGGGGGGGTCACAGATACGCAGTATTTT. This codes for CASWASGGVTDTQYF.

The V gene is TRBV2, the J gene TRBJ1-5; possibly TRBD1 for D (6 bases). Germline-derived CDR1 and CDR2 are SNHLY and FYNNEI. V dropped 3 bases and J dropped 3 bases, with 9 bases sitting between them. The CDR3 totals 14 residues. In DNA form, the CDR3 reads TGTGCCAGCAGTGAGGGGGACATCAATCAGCCCCAGCATTTT. This sequence encodes CASSEGDINQPQHF. Supplemented by reference TRBV2 and TRBJ1-5, the full variable domain reads EPEVTQTPSHQVTQMGQEVILRCVPISNHLYFYWYRQILGQKVEFLVSFYNNEISEKSEIFDDQFSVERPDGSNFTLKIRSTKLEDSAMYFCASSEGDINQPQHFGDGTRLSIL.

At least ten counts were recorded for this clonotype. This chain connects TRBV29-1 to TRBJ1-5, with 8 bases fitting TRBD1. Germline V CDR1 and CDR2: SQVTM, ANQGSEA. The CDR3 is made up of 14 amino acids. Trimming cost V 7 bases and J 11 bases; bases outside gene matches: 16. CDR3 coding DNA: TGCAGCGCTGGTGCGGCTTTGGACAGGGCAGCCCAGCATTTT. The encoded protein is CSAGAALDRAAQHF.

In its sample, this clonotype was seen many times. This chain uses TRBV7-2 with TRBJ2-7; D is ambiguous. Germline assignment: CDR1 SGHTA and CDR2 FQGNSA. This CDR3 has 15 amino acids. V lost 5 bases to trimming and J lost 2 bases, with 16 bases between them. The CDR3 region is CASSPPAGRTYEQYF. The DNA for the CDR3 is TGTGCCAGCAGCCCTCCCGCTGGACGGACCTACGAGCAGTACTTC.

This clonotype showed up many times. J is TRBJ2-1 and V is TRBV20-1; D ambiguous. The length of the CDR3 is 13 residues. The V end lost 6 bases, the J end lost 0 bases, and 9 bases lay between the germline ends. Germline CDR1 and CDR2: DFQATT and SNEGSKA (reference sequence). The CDR3, as DNA: TGCAGTGCCCCGGGCAGCTCCTACAATGAGCAGTTCTTC. Its protein product is CSAPGSSYNEQFF.

This clonotype was recorded a few times. In DNA form, the CDR3 reads TGTGCCAGCCAAAAGACGGTCCACGTGGGTGTCGGCACTGAAGCTTTCTTT. This sequence encodes CASQKTVHVGVGTEAFF. V gene TRBV2 combines with J gene TRBJ1-1; D unclear. CDR1 and CDR2 from the germline V gene are SNHLY and FYNNEI. CDR3 length: 17 amino acids. Deletions cut 8 bases from V and 4 bases from J, with 26 bases between.

This clonotype was recorded a few times. The V gene is TRBV5-4, the J gene TRBJ1-6; D possibly corresponds to TRBD1 (5 bases). There are 14 residues in the CDR3. Germline assignment: CDR1 SGHNT and CDR2 YYREEE (reference sequence). V lost 5 bases, J lost 7 bases, and 13 bases lay in between. The CDR3 coding sequence is TGTGCCAGCAGACCTACGGGGGGAAATTCACCCCTCCACTTT. Translation gives CASRPTGGNSPLHF.

This clonotype has only a few counts. The chain has TRBV19 and TRBJ2-6; no definite D call. V lost 7 bases to trimming and J lost 0 bases, with 13 bases between them. Germline CDR1 and CDR2: LNHDA and SQIVND (reference sequence). There are 16 residues in the CDR3. The CDR3: CASKPGQTSGANVLTF. DNA of the CDR3: TGTGCCAGTAAGCCGGGTCAGACCTCTGGGGCCAACGTCCTGACTTTC.

This chain joins TRBV11-2 and TRBJ2-1; 7 bases align to TRBD2. The CDR3 length is 15 residues. From germline, CDR1 is SGHAT and CDR2 FQNNGV. V was clipped by 6 bases and J by 5 bases; unmatched bases: 10. CDR3 nucleotide sequence: TGTGCCAGCAGATCCCCCCTGGGACTAAACAATGAGCAGTTCTTC. Translating it yields CASRSPLGLNNEQFF.

This clonotype was found a few times. This chain uses TRBV14 with TRBJ1-1, with D unclear. The CDR3 length is 15 residues. The V end lost 4 bases, the J end lost 0 bases, and 12 bases lay between the germline ends. CDR1 is SGHDN, CDR2 FVKESK, per germline. Written as DNA, the CDR3 is TGTGCCAGCAGCCTTACAGATAGGGTGAACACTGAAGCTTTCTTT. It codes for CASSLTDRVNTEAFF.

The chain links TRBV6-2 or TRBV6-3 to TRBJ1-5; the match to TRBD1 covers 7 bases. Trimming cost V 2 bases and J 0 bases; bases outside gene matches: 10. The CDR3 sequence is 18 residues long. In germline, CDR1 is MNHEY, CDR2 SVGEGT. CDR3 nucleotides: TGTGCCAGCAGTTACGTACCCCAGGGGGGCTATAGCAATCAGCCCCAGCATTTT. Encoded protein: CASSYVPQGGYSNQPQHF.

The J gene is TRBJ2-3, the V gene TRBV18; D is unresolved. Germline V gene sequence: CDR1 KGHSH, CDR2 LQKENI. The CDR3 runs to 14 residues. V gave up 3 bases and J gave up 4 bases, with 11 bases separating them. The DNA of the CDR3 is TGTGCCAGCTCACCGGACGGCGGCGCAGATACGCAGTATTTT. Protein: CASSPDGGADTQYF.

The chain employs TRBV2 and TRBJ2-4, with D perhaps matching TRBD2 (6 bases). Germline-derived CDR1 and CDR2 are SNHLY and FYNNEI. V shed 8 bases and J shed 0 bases, with 8 bases lying between them. This CDR3 region has 13 residues. CDR3 amino acids: CASGGIAKNIQYF. The CDR3 DNA reads TGTGCCAGCGGGGGGATAGCCAAAAACATTCAGTACTTC.

This clonotype was recorded at least ten times. This sequence joins TRBV30 and TRBJ1-5; TRBD1 aligns across 10 bases. From germline, CDR1 is GTSNPN and CDR2 SVGIG (reference sequence). V shed 5 bases, J shed 0 bases, and the junction held 4 bases outside the gene matches. The CDR3 contains 15 residues. The CDR3 here is CAWARQGASNQPQHF. The CDR3 coding sequence is TGTGCCTGGGCCAGACAGGGGGCTAGCAATCAGCCCCAGCATTTT.

This clonotype appeared many times. The genes are TRBV7-9 and TRBJ2-1, with 8 bases matching TRBD1. The CDR3 loop spans 14 amino acids. V lost 5 bases, J lost 9 bases, and 9 bases stayed unmatched. Germline-derived CDR1 and CDR2 are SEHNR and FQNEAQ (reference sequence). CDR3 sequence: CASSAQGAEGEQFF. CDR3 nucleotides: TGTGCCAGCAGCGCCCAGGGGGCGGAAGGTGAGCAGTTCTTC.

This clonotype has a handful of counts. The chain combines TRBV14 with TRBJ2-3; 9 nucleotides line up with TRBD1. Germline V lookup: CDR1 SGHDN, CDR2 FVKESK. J was trimmed by 3 bases and V by 6 bases; bases with no gene match: 7. CDR3 length: 15 residues. The CDR3 nucleotides read TGTGCCAGCAGGGTCACAGGGGGCCGTACAGATACGCAGTATTTT. Protein: CASRVTGGRTDTQYF.

This clonotype was counted at least ten times. V usage is TRBV6-2 or TRBV6-3 and J usage is TRBJ2-1; 8 nucleotides line up with TRBD2. The CDR3 has 15 amino acids. The trim removed 6 bases at V and 2 bases at J, leaving 6 bases unmatched. In germline, CDR1 is MNHEY, CDR2 SVGEGT. Here the CDR3 DNA reads TGTGCCAGCAGATTAGCGGGGACGGCCTACAATGAGCAGTTCTTC. Amino acid sequence: CASRLAGTAYNEQFF.